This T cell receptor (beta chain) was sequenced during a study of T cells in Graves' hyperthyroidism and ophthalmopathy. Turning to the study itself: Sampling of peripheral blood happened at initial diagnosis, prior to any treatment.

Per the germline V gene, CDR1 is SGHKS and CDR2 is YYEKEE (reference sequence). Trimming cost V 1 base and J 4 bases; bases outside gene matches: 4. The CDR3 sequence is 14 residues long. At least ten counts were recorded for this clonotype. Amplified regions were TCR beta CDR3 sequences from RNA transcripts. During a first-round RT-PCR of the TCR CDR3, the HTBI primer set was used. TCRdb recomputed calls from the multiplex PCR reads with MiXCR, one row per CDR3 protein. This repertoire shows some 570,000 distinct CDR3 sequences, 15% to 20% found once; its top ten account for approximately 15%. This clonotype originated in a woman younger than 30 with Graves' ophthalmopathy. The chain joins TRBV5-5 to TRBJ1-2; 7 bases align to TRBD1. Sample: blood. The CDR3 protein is CASSLRWDSYGYTF. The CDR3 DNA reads TGTGCCAGCAGCTTGAGATGGGACAGCTATGGCTACACCTTC.